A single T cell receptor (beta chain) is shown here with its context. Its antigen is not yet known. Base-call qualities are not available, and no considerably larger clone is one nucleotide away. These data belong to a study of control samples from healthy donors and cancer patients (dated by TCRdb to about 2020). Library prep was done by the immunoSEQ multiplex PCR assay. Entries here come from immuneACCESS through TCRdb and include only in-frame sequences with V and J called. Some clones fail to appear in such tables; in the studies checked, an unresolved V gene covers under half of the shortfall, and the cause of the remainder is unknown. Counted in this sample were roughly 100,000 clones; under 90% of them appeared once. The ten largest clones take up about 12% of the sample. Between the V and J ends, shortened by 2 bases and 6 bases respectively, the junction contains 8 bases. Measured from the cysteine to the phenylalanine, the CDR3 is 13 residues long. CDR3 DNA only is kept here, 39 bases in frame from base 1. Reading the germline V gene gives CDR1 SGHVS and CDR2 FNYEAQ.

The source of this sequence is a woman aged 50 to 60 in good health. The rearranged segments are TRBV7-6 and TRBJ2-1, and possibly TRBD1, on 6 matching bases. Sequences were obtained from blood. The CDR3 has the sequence CASSLTGPNEQFF. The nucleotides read TGTGCCAGCAGCTTAACAGGGCCCAATGAGCAGTTCTTC.